The 18 T cell receptor beta chains in this list originate from one sample, sequenced in a study of human T cells and chemical hapten exposure. Time point in this sample: patch test 3, about 24 weeks after DPC sensitization. Treatment noted: therapeutic diphenylcyclopropenone sensitization with weekly scalp DPC. It was from unfractionated whole blood that total RNA was extracted. TCRdb re-analysed the RACE reads in MiXCR, keeping a single row per CDR3 protein. The data hold 30,000 to 40,000 distinct CDR3 sequences, with over 9.5% observed a single time. Source: whole blood, taken in connection with sensitization to the hapten diphenylcyclopropenone (DPC). All receptors derive from a woman in her 40s with alopecia areata. Some clones in this sample may be carry-over from other donors' samples.

This clonotype was detected ten times or more. The genes are TRBV10-3 and TRBJ1-2; 10 bases match TRBD1. Germline CDR1 and CDR2: ENHRY and SYGVKD. This CDR3 is 15 amino acids long. Trimming cost V 3 bases and J 2 bases; bases outside gene matches: 3. CDR3 in DNA: TGTGCCATCAGTGACTCGGGACAGGGGAACTATGGCTACACCTTC. It encodes CAISDSGQGNYGYTF.

This chain uses TRBV5-8 with TRBJ1-1; 8 bases map to TRBD1. The V gene end was trimmed by 3 bases and the J gene end by 8 bases; junction bases not matched to a gene: 3. This CDR3 has 12 amino acids. Germline lookup yields CDR1 SGHTS and CDR2 YDEGEE. In DNA, the CDR3 is TGTGCCAGCAGCTATGACAGGGGAGAAGCTTTCTTT. It yields the protein CASSYDRGEAFF.

Worth noting for this clonotype: The conserved final phenylalanine or tryptophan is absent from the CDR3, which likely points to a read error. The limits of the CDR3 on the DNA are not certain, so only TCRdb's listed CDR3 is given. V gene TRBV2 combines with J gene TRBJ2-7; the DNA was not used to check the table's D call, TRBD2. Germline CDR1 SNHLY, CDR2 FYNNEI. 12 amino acids form the CDR3, both terminal residues included. This chain's CDR3 is CASSLPPGLAPI.

This clonotype occurred once. This chain links TRBV2 with TRBJ1-1; 7 nucleotides agree with TRBD1. Germline CDR1 reads SNHLY; CDR2 reads FYNNEI. The V and J ends lost 4 bases and 5 bases, in that order; junction bases with no gene match: 7. The CDR3 has 14 residues. CDR3 protein: CASSVNSRGTEAFF. The DNA for the CDR3 is TGTGCCAGCAGTGTCAACTCCAGGGGGACTGAAGCTTTCTTT.

The genes are TRBV4-3 and TRBJ2-7, with 12 positions matching TRBD2. V was pared by 2 bases and J by 4 bases, with 12 bases of the junction left unmatched. CDR3 length: 18 amino acids. Germline CDR1 LGHNA, CDR2 YSLEER. The CDR3: CASSQQRGTSGFSYEQYF. CDR3 bases: TGCGCCAGCAGCCAACAGAGAGGGACTAGCGGGTTTTCGTACGAGCAGTACTTC.

The rearrangement links TRBV9 to TRBJ2-7; 10 bases line up with TRBD1. Germline trimming cut 0 bases from V and 6 bases from J; bases unmatched to any gene: 3. From germline, CDR1 is SGDLS and CDR2 YYNGEE. The CDR3 spans 14 residues. In nucleotides, the CDR3 is TGTGCCAGCAGCGTAGGGGACAGGGGAAGCGAGCAGTACTTC. It encodes CASSVGDRGSEQYF.

The J gene is TRBJ2-7, the V gene TRBV28; D may be TRBD2 (6 bases). Germline assignment: CDR1 MDHEN and CDR2 SYDVKM. V dropped 2 bases and J dropped 2 bases, with 16 bases sitting between them. The CDR3 runs 16 residues. CDR3 DNA sequence: TGTGCCAGCAGTTTAAGGCCGAGGGCGGGAACCTACGAGCAGTACTTC. Encoded protein: CASSLRPRAGTYEQYF.

This clonotype was observed at least ten times. V gene TRBV11-2 combines with J gene TRBJ2-4; D remains ambiguous. The CDR3 totals 11 residues. Germline V gene data show CDR1 as SGHAT and CDR2 as FQNNGV. V was clipped by 5 bases and J by 5 bases, with 4 bases between them. For the CDR3, the DNA is TGTGCCAGCAGCCTACAAAACATTCAGTACTTC. Its protein is CASSLQNIQYF.

The chain has TRBV7-2 and TRBJ1-1; D not certain. Per the germline V gene, CDR1 is SGHTA and CDR2 is FQGNSA. Trimming shortened V by 5 bases and J by 0 bases, and 10 bases separated the two germline ends. CDR3 length equals 14 residues. The CDR3 sequence: CASSVTSVNTEAFF. The CDR3 nucleotides are TGTGCCAGCAGCGTCACGTCGGTGAACACTGAAGCTTTCTTT.

The J gene is TRBJ1-5, the V gene TRBV10-2, with no clear D. With 3 bases removed from V and 7 bases from J, the gap between germline ends came to 10 bases. The CDR3 is 13 residues long. The germline gives CDR1 WSHSY, CDR2 SAAADI. The CDR3, as DNA: TGCGCCAGCAGTGATGCCCTTGGACAGCCCCAGCATTTT. Its translation is CASSDALGQPQHF.

The chain joins TRBV2 to TRBJ2-4; D is undetermined. The CDR3 is made up of 11 amino acids. From germline, CDR1 is SNHLY and CDR2 FYNNEI. V was pared by 5 bases and J by 6 bases, with 5 bases between. This CDR3 reads CASSLLNIQYF. Here the CDR3 DNA reads TGTGCCAGCAGTCTTCTAAACATTCAGTACTTC. The full variable domain, in which reference TRBV2 and TRBJ2-4 provide the parts outside the CDR3, is EPEVTQTPSHQVTQMGQEVILRCVPISNHLYFYWYRQILGQKVEFLVSFYNNEISEKSEIFDDQFSVERPDGSNFTLKIRSTKLEDSAMYFCASSLLNIQYFGAGTRLSVL.

The chain recombines TRBV29-1 with TRBJ2-1; 8 bases are a match to TRBD1. Germline V lookup: CDR1 SQVTM, CDR2 ANQGSEA. The CDR3 spans 14 residues. The junction had 8 bases not matched to a gene; V was cut back by 3 bases and J by 7 bases. CDR3 nucleotides: TGCAGCGTTGAGGCAGGGGGCTTCGTTAATGAGCAGTTCTTC. Translated, it gives CSVEAGGFVNEQFF.

The J gene is TRBJ1-1, the V gene TRBV4-1; 8 bases fit TRBD1. The CDR3 spans 14 residues. The V gene's germline CDR1 is MGHRA and CDR2 YSYEKL. The V segment lost 4 bases and the J segment 4 bases; nucleotides outside the gene matches: 5. The CDR3 nucleotides read TGCGCCAGCAGCCCGACAGGGGTGCTCACTGAAGCTTTCTTT. It translates to CASSPTGVLTEAFF.

Only a few counts were recorded for this clonotype. The chain combines TRBV27 with TRBJ1-1; D ambiguous. CDR3 length: 12 residues. V dropped 4 bases and J dropped 3 bases, with 6 bases sitting between them. In germline, CDR1 is MNHEY, CDR2 SMNVEV (reference sequence). The chain's CDR3 is CASSSWDTEAFF. DNA for the CDR3: TGTGCCAGCAGTTCCTGGGACACTGAAGCTTTCTTT.

This rearrangement joins TRBV28 to TRBJ1-4; D gene ambiguous. The V gene's germline CDR1 is MDHEN and CDR2 SYDVKM. V was shortened by 6 bases and J by 8 bases, with 16 bases between the two germline ends. The CDR3 has 14 residues. CDR3 in DNA: TGTGCCAGCAGGGAACCGGGTCCGGGAGAAAAACTGTTTTTT. It is translated as CASREPGPGEKLFF.

This clonotype was detected many times. This chain joins TRBV7-8 and TRBJ1-1; a possible D gene is TRBD1 (6 bases). The V end lost 2 bases, the J end lost 5 bases, and 9 bases lay between the germline ends. The CDR3 totals 13 residues. The germline V gene encodes CDR1 SGHVS and CDR2 FQNEAQ. CDR3 coding DNA: TGTGCCAGCAGCTTAACAGGGAAGACTGAAGCTTTCTTT. Translating gives CASSLTGKTEAFF.

This clonotype was found a few times. This chain uses TRBV7-7 with TRBJ2-7; unclear D gene. V lost 5 bases to trimming and J lost 2 bases, with 22 bases between them. Germline V gives CDR1 SSHAT, CDR2 FNYEAQ (reference sequence). The CDR3 sequence is 17 residues long. This CDR3 reads CASSLPFPGQFPYEQYF. The CDR3, as DNA: TGTGCCAGCAGCCTCCCTTTTCCGGGCCAGTTCCCCTACGAGCAGTACTTC. Variable domain in full (rest from reference TRBV7-7 and TRBJ2-7): GAGVSQSPRYKVTKRGQDVTLRCDPISSHATLYWYQQALGQGPEFLTYFNYEAQPDKSGLPSDRFSAERPEGSISTLTIQRTEQRDSAMYRCASSLPFPGQFPYEQYFGPGTRLTVT.

The V and J genes are TRBV6-1 and TRBJ2-7; the D gene is possibly TRBD2 (6 bases). The germline V and J ends were trimmed by 6 bases and 3 bases, with 21 bases remaining between them. CDR1 and CDR2 (germline): MNHNS, SASEGT. This CDR3 is built from 16 residues. This chain's CDR3 is CASSNHRPGGGYEQYF. As DNA, the CDR3 is TGTGCCAGCAGCAACCATCGACCCGGGGGTGGCTACGAGCAGTACTTC.